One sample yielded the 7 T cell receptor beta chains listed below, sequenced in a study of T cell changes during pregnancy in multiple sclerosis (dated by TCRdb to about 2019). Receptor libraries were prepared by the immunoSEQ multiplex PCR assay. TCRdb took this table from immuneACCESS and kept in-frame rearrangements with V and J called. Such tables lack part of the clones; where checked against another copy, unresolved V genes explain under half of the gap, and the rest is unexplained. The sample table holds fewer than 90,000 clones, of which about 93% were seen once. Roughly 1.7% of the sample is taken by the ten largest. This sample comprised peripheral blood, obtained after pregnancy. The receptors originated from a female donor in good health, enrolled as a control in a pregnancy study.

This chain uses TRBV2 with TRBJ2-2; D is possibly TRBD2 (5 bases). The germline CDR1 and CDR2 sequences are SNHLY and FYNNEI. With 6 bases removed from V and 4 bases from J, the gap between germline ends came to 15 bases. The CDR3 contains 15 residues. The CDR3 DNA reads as TGTGCCAGCAGCCCGGAGGCAGGAGGCACCGGGGAGCTGTTTTTT. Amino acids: CASSPEAGGTGELFF.

CDR3 DNA sequence: TGTGCCAGCAGTCCGAGCCGGGACATCTCATACAATGAGCAGTTCTTC. Translation: CASSPSRDISYNEQFF. The V gene is TRBV28, the J gene TRBJ2-1, with TRBD1 as a possible D gene (6 bases). Trimming cost V 5 bases and J 4 bases, with 18 bases left between them. Germline values: CDR1 MDHEN, CDR2 SYDVKM. The CDR3 totals 16 residues. The full variable domain, in which reference TRBV28 and TRBJ2-1 provide the parts outside the CDR3, is DVKVTQSSRYLVKRTGEKVFLECVQDMDHENMFWYRQDPGLGLRLIYFSYDVKMKEKGDIPEGYSVSREKKERFSLILESASTNQTSMYLCASSPSRDISYNEQFFGPGTRLTVL.

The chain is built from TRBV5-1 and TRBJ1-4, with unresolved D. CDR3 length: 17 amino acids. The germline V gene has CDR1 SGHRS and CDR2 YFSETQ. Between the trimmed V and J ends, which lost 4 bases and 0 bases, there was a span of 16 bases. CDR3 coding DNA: TGCGCCAGCAGCGATCAACCTTGGGAGGCAACTAATGAAAAACTGTTTTTT. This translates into CASSDQPWEATNEKLFF.

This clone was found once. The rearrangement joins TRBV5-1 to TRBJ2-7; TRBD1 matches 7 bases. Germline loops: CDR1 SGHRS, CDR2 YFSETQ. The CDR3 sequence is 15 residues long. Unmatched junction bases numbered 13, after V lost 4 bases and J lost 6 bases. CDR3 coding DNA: TGCGCCAGCAGCCGACCGGGACAGACCATCATCGAGCAGTACTTC. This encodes CASSRPGQTIIEQYF.

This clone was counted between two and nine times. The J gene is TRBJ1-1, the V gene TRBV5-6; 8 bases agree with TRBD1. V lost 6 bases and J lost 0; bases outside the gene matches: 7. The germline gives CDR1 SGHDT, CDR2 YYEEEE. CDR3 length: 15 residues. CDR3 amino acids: CASIIQGDMNTEAFF. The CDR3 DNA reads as TGTGCCAGCATCATACAGGGGGACATGAACACTGAAGCTTTCTTT.

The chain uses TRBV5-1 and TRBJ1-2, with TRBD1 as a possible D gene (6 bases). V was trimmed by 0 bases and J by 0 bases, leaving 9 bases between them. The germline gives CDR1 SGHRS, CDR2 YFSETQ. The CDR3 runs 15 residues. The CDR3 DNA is TGCGCCAGCAGCTTGGTTGGGGGCGCTAACTATGGCTACACCTTC. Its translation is CASSLVGGANYGYTF.

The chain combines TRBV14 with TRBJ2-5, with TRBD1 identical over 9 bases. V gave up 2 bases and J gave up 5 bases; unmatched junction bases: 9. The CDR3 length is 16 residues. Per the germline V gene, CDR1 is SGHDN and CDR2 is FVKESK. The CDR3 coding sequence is TGTGCCAGCAGCCAAACAACAGGGGGCCCCCGGGAGACCCAGTACTTC. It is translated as CASSQTTGGPRETQYF.